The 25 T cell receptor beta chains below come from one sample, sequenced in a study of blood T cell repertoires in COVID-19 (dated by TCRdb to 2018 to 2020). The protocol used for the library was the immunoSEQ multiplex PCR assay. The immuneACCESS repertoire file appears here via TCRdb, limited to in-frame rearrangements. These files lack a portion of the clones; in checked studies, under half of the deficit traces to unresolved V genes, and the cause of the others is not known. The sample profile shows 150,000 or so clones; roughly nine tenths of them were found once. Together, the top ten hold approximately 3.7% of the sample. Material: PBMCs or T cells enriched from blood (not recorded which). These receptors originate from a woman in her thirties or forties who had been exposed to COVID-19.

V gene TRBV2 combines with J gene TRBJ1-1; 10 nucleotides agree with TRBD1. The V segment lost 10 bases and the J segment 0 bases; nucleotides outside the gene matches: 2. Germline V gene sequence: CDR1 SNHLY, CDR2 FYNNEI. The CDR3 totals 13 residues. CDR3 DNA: TGTGCCACCGACAGGGGGCTGAACACTGAAGCTTTCTTT. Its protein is CATDRGLNTEAFF.

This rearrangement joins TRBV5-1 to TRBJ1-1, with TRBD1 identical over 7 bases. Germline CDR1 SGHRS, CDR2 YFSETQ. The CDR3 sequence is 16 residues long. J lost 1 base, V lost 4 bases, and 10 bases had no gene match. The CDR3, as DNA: TGCGCCAGCAGCCCCGGGACAGCCGGAGGGAACACTGAAGCTTTCTTT. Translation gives CASSPGTAGGNTEAFF.

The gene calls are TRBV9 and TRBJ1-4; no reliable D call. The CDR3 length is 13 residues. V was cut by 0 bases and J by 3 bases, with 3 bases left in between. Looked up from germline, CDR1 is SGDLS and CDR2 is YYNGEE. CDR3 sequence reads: CASSVEPNEKLFF. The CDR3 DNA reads TGTGCCAGCAGCGTAGAGCCTAATGAAAAACTGTTTTTT.

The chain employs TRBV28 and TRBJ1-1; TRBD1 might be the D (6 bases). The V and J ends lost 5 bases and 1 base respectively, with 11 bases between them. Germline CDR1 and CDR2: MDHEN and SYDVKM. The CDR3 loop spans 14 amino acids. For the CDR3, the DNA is TGTGCCAGCAGTCGAAGAGGGGGGAACACTGAAGCTTTCTTT. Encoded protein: CASSRRGGNTEAFF.

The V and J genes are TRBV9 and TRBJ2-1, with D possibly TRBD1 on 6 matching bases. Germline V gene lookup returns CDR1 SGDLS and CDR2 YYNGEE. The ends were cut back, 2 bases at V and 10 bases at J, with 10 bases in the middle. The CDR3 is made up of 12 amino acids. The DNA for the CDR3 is TGTGCCAGCAGCGTCAGTACAGGGGAGCAGTTCTTC. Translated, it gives CASSVSTGEQFF.

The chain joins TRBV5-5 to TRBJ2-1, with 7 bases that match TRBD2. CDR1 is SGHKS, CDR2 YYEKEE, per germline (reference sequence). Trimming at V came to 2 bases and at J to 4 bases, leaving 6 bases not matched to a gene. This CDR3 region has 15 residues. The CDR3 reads CASSFTAGDYNEQFF. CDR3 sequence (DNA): TGTGCCAGCAGCTTTACCGCGGGGGATTACAATGAGCAGTTCTTC.

CDR3 bases: TGTGCCAGCGGTTATGTCTGGCTGACAGGGGGCTGCTATGGCTACACCTTC. This gives the protein CASGYVWLTGGCYGYTF. The rearrangement joins TRBV3-1 (or the pseudogene TRBV3-2) to TRBJ1-2, with TRBD1 matching 10 bases. J gave up 4 bases and V 8 bases, and 16 bases lay outside the gene matches. This CDR3 spans 17 amino acids. Per germline, CDR1 LGHDT and CDR2 YNNKEL (reference sequence).

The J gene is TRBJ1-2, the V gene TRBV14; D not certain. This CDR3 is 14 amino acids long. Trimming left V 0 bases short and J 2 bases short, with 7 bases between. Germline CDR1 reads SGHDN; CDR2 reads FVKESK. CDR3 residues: CASSQDTKNYGYTF. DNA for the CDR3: TGTGCCAGCAGCCAAGATACTAAGAACTATGGCTACACCTTC.

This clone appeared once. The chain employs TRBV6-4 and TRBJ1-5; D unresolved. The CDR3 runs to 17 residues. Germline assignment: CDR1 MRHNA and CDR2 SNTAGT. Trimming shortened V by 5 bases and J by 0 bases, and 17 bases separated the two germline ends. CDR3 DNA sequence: TGTGCCAGCAGTCCCCGGCGGGAGCGTTATAGCAATCAGCCCCAGCATTTT. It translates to CASSPRRERYSNQPQHF.

CDR3 sequence (DNA): TGTGCCAGCAGTCATCCGGGATGGACTAGCGGGGGGCCCACGAACACCGGGGAGCTGTTTTTT. It codes for CASSHPGWTSGGPTNTGELFF. V is TRBV6-6 and J is TRBJ2-2; 14 nucleotides agree with TRBD2. The CDR3 consists of 21 residues. CDR1 MNHNY and CDR2 SVGAGI come from the germline V gene (reference sequence). The J segment lost 0 bases and the V segment lost 5 bases, leaving 14 bases of the junction unmatched.

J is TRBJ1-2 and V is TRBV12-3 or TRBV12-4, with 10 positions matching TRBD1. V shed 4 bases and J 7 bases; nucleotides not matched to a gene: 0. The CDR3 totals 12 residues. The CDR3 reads CASSWDRGGYTF. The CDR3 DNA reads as TGTGCCAGCAGTTGGGACAGGGGTGGCTACACCTTC.

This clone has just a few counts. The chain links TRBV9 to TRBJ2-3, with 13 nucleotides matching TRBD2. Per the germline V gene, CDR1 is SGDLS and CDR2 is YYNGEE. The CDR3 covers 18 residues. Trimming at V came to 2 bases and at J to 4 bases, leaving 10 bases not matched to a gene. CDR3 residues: CASSVLGLAGLVPDTQYF. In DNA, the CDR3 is TGTGCCAGCAGCGTTCTGGGACTAGCGGGACTTGTCCCAGATACGCAGTATTTT.

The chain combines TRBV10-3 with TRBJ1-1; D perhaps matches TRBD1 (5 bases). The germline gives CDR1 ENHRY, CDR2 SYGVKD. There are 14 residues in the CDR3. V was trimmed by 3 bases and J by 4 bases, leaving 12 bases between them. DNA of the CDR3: TGTGCCATCAGTGAACAGGAAAGTCGCACTGAAGCTTTCTTT. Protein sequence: CAISEQESRTEAFF.

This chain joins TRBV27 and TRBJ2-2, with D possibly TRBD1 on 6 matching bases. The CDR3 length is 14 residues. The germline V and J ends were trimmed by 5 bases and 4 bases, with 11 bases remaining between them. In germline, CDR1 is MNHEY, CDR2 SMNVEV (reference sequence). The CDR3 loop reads CASSPGTPTGELFF. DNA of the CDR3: TGTGCCAGCAGTCCCGGGACACCCACCGGGGAGCTGTTTTTT.

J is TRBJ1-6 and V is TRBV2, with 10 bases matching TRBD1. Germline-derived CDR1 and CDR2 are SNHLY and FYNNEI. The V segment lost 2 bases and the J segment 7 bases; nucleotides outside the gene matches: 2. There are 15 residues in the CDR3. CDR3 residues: CASSELGQGNSPLHF. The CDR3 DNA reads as TGTGCCAGCAGTGAATTGGGACAGGGGAATTCACCCCTCCACTTT.

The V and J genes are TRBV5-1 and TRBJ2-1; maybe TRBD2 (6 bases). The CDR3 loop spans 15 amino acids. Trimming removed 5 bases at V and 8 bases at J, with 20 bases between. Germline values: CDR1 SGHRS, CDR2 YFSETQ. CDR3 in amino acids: CASSKMVLALHEQFF. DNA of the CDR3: TGCGCCAGCAGTAAGATGGTACTAGCCTTACATGAGCAGTTCTTC.

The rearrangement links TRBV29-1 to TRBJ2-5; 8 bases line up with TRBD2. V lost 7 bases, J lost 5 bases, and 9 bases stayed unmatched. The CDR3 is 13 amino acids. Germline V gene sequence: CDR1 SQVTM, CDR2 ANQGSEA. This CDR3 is CSAGGGNEETQYF. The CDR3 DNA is TGCAGCGCCGGGGGGGGAAACGAGGAGACCCAGTACTTC.

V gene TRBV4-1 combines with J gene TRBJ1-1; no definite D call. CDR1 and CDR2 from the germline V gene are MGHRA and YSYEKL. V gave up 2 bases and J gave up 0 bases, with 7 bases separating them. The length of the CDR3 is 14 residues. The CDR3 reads CASSQPGMNTEAFF. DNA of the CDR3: TGCGCCAGCAGCCAACCGGGAATGAACACTGAAGCTTTCTTT.

Here the CDR3 DNA reads TGTGCCAGCAGTGCCGACACCAGAAATTCACCCCTCCACTTT. It specifies CASSADTRNSPLHF. This sequence joins TRBV25-1 and TRBJ1-6; D gene ambiguous. Germline CDR1 MGHDK, CDR2 SYGVNS. The CDR3 is 14 residues long. The V and J ends lost 4 bases and 7 bases respectively, with 11 bases between them.

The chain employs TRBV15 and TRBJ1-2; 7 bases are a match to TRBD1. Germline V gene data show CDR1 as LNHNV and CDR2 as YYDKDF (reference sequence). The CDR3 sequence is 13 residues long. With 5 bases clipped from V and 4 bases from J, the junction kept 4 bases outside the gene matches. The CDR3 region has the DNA TGTGCCACCAGCGTGGGACAGACCTATGGCTACACCTTC. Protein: CATSVGQTYGYTF.

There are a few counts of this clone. CDR3 in amino acids: CASSLEGARNEQFF. The CDR3 nucleotides read TGCGCCAGCAGCTTGGAGGGGGCCCGCAATGAGCAGTTCTTC. The chain has TRBV5-1 and TRBJ2-1; 7 bases are a match to TRBD1. Unmatched junction bases numbered 3, after V lost 0 bases and J lost 6 bases. CDR3 length equals 14 residues. The germline V gene has CDR1 SGHRS and CDR2 YFSETQ. Drawing the rest from reference TRBV5-1 and TRBJ2-1, the complete variable domain is KAGVTQTPRYLIKTRGQQVTLSCSPISGHRSVSWYQQTPGQGLQFLFEYFSETQRNKGNFPGRFSGRQFSNSRSEMNVSTLELGDSALYLCASSLEGARNEQFFGPGTRLTVL.

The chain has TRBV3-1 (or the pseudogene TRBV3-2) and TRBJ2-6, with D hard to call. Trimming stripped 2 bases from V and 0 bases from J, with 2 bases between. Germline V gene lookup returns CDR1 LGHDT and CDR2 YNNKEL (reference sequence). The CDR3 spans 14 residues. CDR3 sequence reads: CASSQYSGANVLTF. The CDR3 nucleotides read TGTGCCAGCAGCCAATACTCTGGGGCCAACGTCCTGACTTTC.

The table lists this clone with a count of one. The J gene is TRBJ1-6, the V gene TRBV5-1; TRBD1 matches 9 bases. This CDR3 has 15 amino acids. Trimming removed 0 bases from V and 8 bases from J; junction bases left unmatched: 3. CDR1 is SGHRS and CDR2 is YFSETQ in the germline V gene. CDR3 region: CASSLEGQGHSPLHF. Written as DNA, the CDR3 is TGCGCCAGCAGCTTGGAGGGACAGGGACATTCACCCCTCCACTTT.

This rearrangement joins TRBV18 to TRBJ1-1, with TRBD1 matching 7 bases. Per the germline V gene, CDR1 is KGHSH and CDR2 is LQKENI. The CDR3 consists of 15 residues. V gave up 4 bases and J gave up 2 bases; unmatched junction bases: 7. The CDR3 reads CASSLRDRGNTEAFF. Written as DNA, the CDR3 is TGTGCCAGCTCACTCCGGGACAGAGGAAACACTGAAGCTTTCTTT.

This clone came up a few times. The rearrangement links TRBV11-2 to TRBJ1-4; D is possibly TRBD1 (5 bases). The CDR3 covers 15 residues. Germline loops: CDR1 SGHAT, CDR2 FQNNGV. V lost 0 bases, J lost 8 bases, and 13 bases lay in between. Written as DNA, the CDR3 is TGTGCCAGCAGCTTAGATTTAAGGGGTAGCGAAAAACTGTTTTTT. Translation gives CASSLDLRGSEKLFF.